Listed below are T cell receptor beta chains from one sample, sequenced in a study of early T cells in non-severe SARS-CoV-2 infection. In TCRdb, the 5' RACE reads were re-called with MiXCR into one record per CDR3 protein. Among 70,000 to 85,000 distinct CDR3 sequences listed, about 5% were seen once. This sample comprised whole blood, obtained at baseline. These receptors came from an adult who was a healthcare worker with PCR-confirmed SARS-CoV-2 infection or an uninfected control (not recorded which). The CDR3 runs from the conserved cysteine through the conserved F or W. A D gene is named only where the DNA matches it firmly. Clone size is not always given. Where it is, it says once, few, many or a class for expanded clones.

>TRBJ2-1|TRBV14|TRBD2|-
CASSRGRRTSGYNEQFF
TGTGCCAGCAGCCGCGGGCGCCGGACTAGCGGCTACAATGAGCAGTTCTTC
>TRBJ2-5|TRBV7-7|-|many
CASSPAPGVLETQYF
TGTGCCAGCAGCCCTGCCCCAGGGGTATTGGAGACCCAGTACTTC
>TRBJ2-1|TRBV5-1|-|few
CASSWGPNNEQFF
TGCGCCAGCAGCTGGGGTCCAAACAATGAGCAGTTCTTC
>TRBJ1-1|TRBV4-1|-|few
CASSQGNSGRGAFF
TGCGCCAGCAGCCAAGGGAACTCAGGGAGGGGAGCTTTCTTT
>TRBJ2-3|TRBV7-9|-|many
CASSLTLSTDTQYF
TGTGCCAGCAGCTTAACCCTCAGCACAGATACGCAGTATTTT
>TRBJ2-1|TRBV12-3/TRBV12-4|-|many
CASSLGPHNEQFF
TGTGCCAGCAGCCTCGGACCACACAATGAGCAGTTCTTC
>TRBJ2-3|TRBV11-3|TRBD2|many
CASSLGGGRESDTQYF
TGTGCCAGCAGCTTAGGCGGGGGGCGAGAGTCAGATACGCAGTATTTT
>TRBJ2-3|TRBV3-1|TRBD2|-
CASSQAGGPTDTQYF
TGTGCCAGCAGCCAAGCGGGAGGGCCCACAGATACGCAGTATTTT
>TRBJ2-2|TRBV7-2|-|many
CASSPRGGINTGELFF
TGTGCCAGCAGCCCGCGAGGCGGGATCAACACCGGGGAGCTGTTTTTT
>TRBJ1-1|TRBV30|-|many
CAWNGHPNTEAFF
TGTGCCTGGAACGGGCACCCGAACACTGAAGCTTTCTTT
>TRBJ1-1|TRBV9|TRBD1|-
CASSPIQGARGTEAFF
TGTGCCAGCAGCCCCATACAGGGGGCAAGGGGAACTGAAGCTTTCTTT